The 10 T cell receptor beta chains reported below all come from one sample, sequenced in a study of blood T cells in healthy people across ages. Next came a second PCR, run for about 6 to 11 cycles, which used a sample-barcoded 5' primer along with a J-beta primer mix. MiXCR, run by TCRdb on the 5' RACE reads, gives a single entry per CDR3 protein. The sample yields some 760,000 distinct CDR3 sequences, around 25% seen once. The sample was also reused in another study, on T cells of mothers and their children.

Sample: blood. The source of these receptors is a boy younger than 18 in good health.

The V call is TRBV12-3 or TRBV12-4, the J call TRBJ2-1; a possible D gene is TRBD1 (6 bases). The CDR3 runs to 14 residues. The V and J ends lost 8 bases and 0 bases respectively, with 11 bases between them. The CDR3 sequence is CASGPRGSYNEQFF. DNA of the CDR3: TGTGCCAGCGGACCCAGGGGCTCCTACAATGAGCAGTTCTTC.

This clonotype was seen more than once but under ten times. The V call is TRBV27, the J call TRBJ1-6; possible D gene TRBD1, 6 bases. Germline V gene data show CDR1 as MNHEY and CDR2 as SMNVEV (reference sequence). The CDR3 has 15 amino acids. Trimming shortened V by 5 bases and J by 7 bases, and 15 bases separated the two germline ends. In DNA, the CDR3 is TGTGCCAGCAGTACGAACAGGGAGGGGAATTCACCCCTCCACTTT. Protein product: CASSTNREGNSPLHF.

The V and J genes are TRBV5-1 and TRBJ2-3, with 7 bases identical to TRBD1. The V gene end was trimmed by 1 base and the J gene end by 2 bases; junction bases not matched to a gene: 4. The CDR3 runs to 15 residues. Germline V lookup: CDR1 SGHRS, CDR2 YFSETQ. The CDR3 DNA sequence: TGCGCCAGCAGCTTGAACAGGGGATTCACAGATACGCAGTATTTT. Its protein product is CASSLNRGFTDTQYF.

This clonotype was observed a few times. The V gene is TRBV7-3, the J gene TRBJ1-1, with 7 bases aligning to TRBD1. Germline assignment: CDR1 SGHTA and CDR2 FQGTGA. The CDR3 extends over 13 amino acids. With V trimmed by 5 bases and J by 3 bases, 3 bases remained unmatched. The CDR3 protein is CASSPGQDTEAFF. The CDR3 DNA reads as TGTGCCAGCAGCCCCGGACAGGACACTGAAGCTTTCTTT.

The CDR3 DNA reads as TGTGCCAGCAGCCCCAGGGGTGGCGAGACAGGAATGGGGGAGACCCAGTACTTC. Encoded protein: CASSPRGGETGMGETQYF. The chain uses TRBV13 and TRBJ2-5, with D possibly TRBD1 on 6 matching bases. The V end was cut by 5 bases, the J end by 5 bases, with 27 bases between. The CDR3 extends over 18 amino acids. The germline CDR1 and CDR2 sequences are PRHDT and FYEKMQ (reference sequence).

This clonotype was detected only a few times. J is TRBJ2-7 and V is TRBV6-2 or TRBV6-3, with 8 positions matching TRBD1. CDR3 length: 15 residues. The germline gives CDR1 MNHEY, CDR2 SVGEGT. The ends lost 6 bases at V and 1 base at J; junction bases unmatched: 8. CDR3 bases: TGTGCCAGCAGAGCCGGGACAGGAGGTTCCTACGAGCAGTACTTC. Protein: CASRAGTGGSYEQYF.

The chain joins TRBV9 to TRBJ1-2, with D unresolved. CDR3 size: 15 residues. Germline CDR1 SGDLS, CDR2 YYNGEE. The germline V and J ends were trimmed by 0 bases and 3 bases, with 12 bases remaining between them. In DNA form, the CDR3 reads TGTGCCAGCAGCGTAGTTGCCCGGACCGACTATGGCTACACCTTC. Protein sequence: CASSVVARTDYGYTF.

The chain joins TRBV20-1 to TRBJ2-7; D may be TRBD2 (6 bases). V lost 6 bases and J 0 bases, leaving 12 bases between the germline ends. This CDR3 has 13 amino acids. Germline V CDR1 and CDR2: DFQATT, SNEGSKA (reference sequence). The CDR3 region is CSARDSYSYEQYF. For the CDR3, the DNA is TGCAGTGCACGGGACTCCTACTCCTACGAGCAGTACTTC.

The sample holds one count of this clonotype. V gene TRBV4-2 combines with J gene TRBJ1-1, with 8 positions matching TRBD1. The CDR3 is 15 residues long. Germline assignment: CDR1 LGHNA and CDR2 YNFKEQ. The ends lost 4 bases at V and 6 bases at J; junction bases unmatched: 10. In DNA, the CDR3 is TGTGCCAGCAGCCGGGAGAACAGGGGGGGCGCTGAAGCTTTCTTT. It is translated as CASSRENRGGAEAFF.

The rearrangement links TRBV4-1 to TRBJ1-2; 7 bases agree with TRBD1. The germline CDR1 and CDR2 sequences are MGHRA and YSYEKL. This CDR3 is 16 amino acids long. The V gene end was trimmed by 0 bases and the J gene end by 3 bases; junction bases not matched to a gene: 7. This CDR3 reads CASSQELQGSHYGYTF. Written as DNA, the CDR3 is TGCGCCAGCAGCCAAGAATTACAGGGGTCTCACTATGGCTACACCTTC.